The 20 T cell receptor beta chains below come from one sample, sequenced in a study of T cells after yellow fever vaccination. TCRdb reanalysed the 5' RACE reads using MiXCR and keeps one entry per CDR3 protein. Among more than 75,000 distinct CDR3 sequences listed, approximately 8.4% were seen once. The sample was CD8+ T cells not binding an NS4B(214-222) dextramer, sorted from PBMCs, taken roughly 14 days after the first yellow fever vaccination. Receptors originate from a man younger than 35 who received the YFV17D yellow fever vaccine.

The DNA for the CDR3 is TGCGCCAGCAGCTTGTCGGGGACCTATGGCTACACCTTC. It translates to CASSLSGTYGYTF. V is TRBV5-1 and J is TRBJ1-2; a possible D gene is TRBD1 (5 bases). CDR1 is SGHRS and CDR2 is YFSETQ in the germline V gene. V lost 1 base to trimming and J lost 4 bases, with 8 bases between them. The CDR3 is 13 amino acids.

The chain carries TRBV20-1 and TRBJ2-5; D unclear. Germline lookup yields CDR1 DFQATT and CDR2 SNEGSKA (reference sequence). The V end was cut by 3 bases, the J end by 3 bases, with 11 bases between. This CDR3 is built from 13 residues. CDR3 in amino acids: CSASNPAEETQYF. The DNA of the CDR3 is TGCAGTGCTAGTAATCCTGCGGAAGAGACCCAGTACTTC.

There are a few counts of this clonotype. The chain couples TRBV9 to TRBJ2-3, with TRBD2 matching over 7 bases. The germline V gene encodes CDR1 SGDLS and CDR2 YYNGEE. The trim removed 4 bases at V and 3 bases at J, leaving 11 bases unmatched. CDR3 length: 16 residues. The CDR3 reads CASSLSGREGTDTQYF. In nucleotides, the CDR3 is TGTGCCAGCAGCCTCTCGGGGAGGGAGGGAACAGATACGCAGTATTTT.

This clonotype appeared a few times. The chain links TRBV12-5 to TRBJ1-1; D gene unclear. Trimming shortened V by 3 bases and J by 1 base, and 6 bases separated the two germline ends. This CDR3 has 13 amino acids. In germline, CDR1 is LGHNT, CDR2 FRNRAP. The CDR3 loop reads CASGLGGNTEAFF. The CDR3 DNA is TGTGCTAGTGGTTTAGGTGGGAACACTGAAGCTTTCTTT.

This clonotype was seen at least ten times. The V gene is TRBV7-2, the J gene TRBJ2-3; maybe TRBD2 (6 bases). The CDR3 loop spans 16 amino acids. Between the trimmed V and J ends, which lost 1 base and 4 bases, there was a span of 15 bases. Germline CDR1 SGHTA, CDR2 FQGNSA. CDR3 region: CASSLVGETSADTQYF. The CDR3 nucleotides are TGTGCCAGCAGCTTAGTAGGCGAGACTAGTGCAGATACGCAGTATTTT.

This clonotype turned up a few times. The chain combines TRBV3-1 with TRBJ2-5, with TRBD2 matching 10 bases. CDR3 length: 11 residues. Germline V gene data show CDR1 as LGHDT and CDR2 as YNNKEL (reference sequence). J was trimmed by 12 bases and V by 3 bases; bases with no gene match: 1. CDR3 sequence reads: CASSHGLAEYF. The CDR3, as DNA: TGTGCCAGCAGCCACGGACTAGCGGAGTACTTC.

This chain's CDR3 is CASSQDWTGVGNEQFF. The CDR3 bases are TGCGCCAGCAGCCAAGATTGGACAGGGGTAGGGAATGAGCAGTTCTTC. The chain recombines TRBV4-3 with TRBJ2-1, with 9 positions matching TRBD1. Germline-derived CDR1 and CDR2 are LGHNA and YSLEER. Trimming took 0 bases from V and 7 from J; bases not matched to a gene: 7. The CDR3 runs 16 residues.

This clonotype was counted only a few times. The chain uses TRBV6-1 and TRBJ2-7, with D possibly being TRBD1 (6 bases). V gave up 6 bases and J gave up 2 bases, with 14 bases separating them. CDR3 length equals 14 residues. Germline V lookup: CDR1 MNHNS, CDR2 SASEGT. This CDR3 reads CASRARTAPYEQYV. The CDR3 DNA reads TGTGCCAGCAGAGCCCGGACAGCCCCCTACGAGCAGTACGTC.

As concerns this clonotype: Its ends do not fully match the called genes, so a read error is possible. The CDR3 is CASILVADETQYF. The CDR3 bases are TGTGCCAGCATCTTAGTTGCGGACGAGACCCAGTACTTC. This chain links TRBV7-7 with TRBJ2-5; D call uncertain. Germline CDR1 reads SSHAT; CDR2 reads FNYEAQ (reference sequence). The CDR3 runs 13 residues.

The chain recombines TRBV9 with TRBJ2-5; tentatively, D is TRBD2 (6 bases). There are 16 residues in the CDR3. V was pared by 3 bases and J by 5 bases, with 20 bases between. CDR1 SGDLS and CDR2 YYNGEE come from the germline V gene. This CDR3 is CASSGTDREIWETQYF. CDR3 DNA: TGTGCCAGCAGCGGCACCGACCGGGAGATATGGGAGACCCAGTACTTC.

Details on this clonotype: A read error may account for a junction end that differs from germline. This chain connects TRBV7-2 to TRBJ2-1, with 10 nucleotides matching TRBD2. The CDR3 totals 15 residues. Per germline, CDR1 SGHTA and CDR2 FQGNSA. The CDR3 nucleotides read TGTGCCAGCAGCGTAGCGGGGGGCCTAGAAAATGAGCAGTTCTTC. As protein: CASSVAGGLENEQFF.

The V and J genes are TRBV12-3 or TRBV12-4 and TRBJ2-7, with D perhaps TRBD1 (5 bases). The CDR3 length is 14 residues. Trimming cost V 1 base and J 4 bases, with 11 bases left between them. CDR3 loop: CASSLEVRVYEQYF. Here the CDR3 DNA reads TGTGCCAGCAGTTTAGAGGTCAGGGTATACGAGCAGTACTTC.

This rearrangement joins TRBV11-2 to TRBJ2-3, with D unclear. The germline V gene encodes CDR1 SGHAT and CDR2 FQNNGV. V shed 4 bases and J shed 0 bases, with 8 bases lying between them. This CDR3 contains 14 residues. CDR3 sequence reads: CASSSDTSTDTQYF. The CDR3 DNA follows: TGTGCCAGCAGCTCCGATACTAGCACAGATACGCAGTATTTT. Full variable domain (missing parts from reference TRBV11-2 and TRBJ2-3): EAGVAQSPRYKIIEKRQSVAFWCNPISGHATLYWYQQILGQGPKLLIQFQNNGVVDDSQLPKDRFSAERLKGVDSTLKIQPAKLEDSAVYLCASSSDTSTDTQYFGPGTRLTVL.

This clonotype was observed a handful of times. The V gene is TRBV4-1, the J gene TRBJ2-5, with a possible D match to TRBD2 (5 bases). V lost 0 bases, J lost 5 bases, and 13 bases lay in between. Germline CDR1 MGHRA, CDR2 YSYEKL. This CDR3 region has 15 residues. DNA for the CDR3: TGCGCCAGCAGCCAAGATCCCGTGTCGGGGGAGACCCAGTACTTC. This encodes CASSQDPVSGETQYF.

The V call is TRBV7-2, the J call TRBJ2-5, with D uncertain. Between the trimmed V and J ends, which lost 1 base and 6 bases, there was a span of 6 bases. Germline values: CDR1 SGHTA, CDR2 FQGNSA. This CDR3 is 12 amino acids long. CDR3 coding DNA: TGTGCCAGCAGCTTAGAAGACCAGACCCAGTACTTC. As protein: CASSLEDQTQYF.

This clonotype was observed a handful of times. This rearrangement joins TRBV6-2 or TRBV6-3 to TRBJ1-2; D not certain. Germline V lookup: CDR1 MNHEY, CDR2 SVGEGT. CDR3 length: 14 residues. V gave up 0 bases and J gave up 4 bases, with 9 bases separating them. The CDR3 sequence is CASSYSDATYGYTF. The CDR3 region has the DNA TGTGCCAGCAGTTACTCGGACGCTACCTATGGCTACACCTTC.

The rearrangement links TRBV4-2 to TRBJ2-5, with 11 bases lining up with TRBD1. J was trimmed by 5 bases and V by 5 bases; bases with no gene match: 10. This CDR3 is built from 16 residues. Germline CDR1 and CDR2: LGHNA and YNFKEQ. The CDR3 DNA sequence: TGTGCCAGCAGCGATCGGGACAGGGGGATTGACGAGACCCAGTACTTC. It encodes CASSDRDRGIDETQYF.

This clonotype was seen a handful of times. The chain links TRBV20-1 to TRBJ1-1; D is unclear. V lost 2 bases to trimming and J lost 2 bases, with 9 bases between them. Germline V gene lookup returns CDR1 DFQATT and CDR2 SNEGSKA (reference sequence). The CDR3 loop spans 13 amino acids. The CDR3 bases are TGCAGTGCTAGACCCCGGAGTAACACTGAAGCTTTCTTT. Translated, it gives CSARPRSNTEAFF.

This clonotype was found a few times. The genes are TRBV10-3 and TRBJ2-7; 10 bases match TRBD2. Germline V CDR1 and CDR2: ENHRY, SYGVKD. This CDR3 has 17 residues. V shed 10 bases and J 6 bases; nucleotides not matched to a gene: 21. The CDR3: CATIDVILAGPFSEQYF. The DNA for the CDR3 is TGTGCCACCATCGATGTTATACTAGCGGGGCCCTTCTCCGAGCAGTACTTC.

This clonotype was found a few times. V usage is TRBV29-1 and J usage is TRBJ2-5; D may correspond to TRBD1 or TRBD2 (7 bases each). V was cut by 0 bases and J by 4 bases, with 12 bases left in between. The CDR3 sequence is 14 residues long. Germline-derived CDR1 and CDR2 are SQVTM and ANQGSEA. The DNA of the CDR3 is TGCAGCGTTGAAGAGGCAGGGGGGGGAGAGACCCAGTACTTC. Protein sequence: CSVEEAGGGETQYF. Supplemented by reference TRBV29-1 and TRBJ2-5, the full variable domain reads SAVISQKPSRDICQRGTSLTIQCQVDSQVTMMFWYRQQPGQSLTLIATANQGSEATYESGFVIDKFPISRPNLTFSTLTVSNMSPEDSSIYLCSVEEAGGGETQYFGPGTRLLVL.